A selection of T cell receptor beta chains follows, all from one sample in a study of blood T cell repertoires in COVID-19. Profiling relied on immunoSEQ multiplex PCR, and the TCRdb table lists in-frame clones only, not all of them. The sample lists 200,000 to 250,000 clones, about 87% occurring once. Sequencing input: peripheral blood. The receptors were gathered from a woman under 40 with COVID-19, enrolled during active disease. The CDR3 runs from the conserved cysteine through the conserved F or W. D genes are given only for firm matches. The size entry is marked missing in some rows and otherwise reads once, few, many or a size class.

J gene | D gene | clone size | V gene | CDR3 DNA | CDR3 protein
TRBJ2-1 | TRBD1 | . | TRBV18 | TGTGCCAGCTCACCAACTGACAGGGGGTTCGATGAGCAGTTCTTC | CASSPTDRGFDEQFF
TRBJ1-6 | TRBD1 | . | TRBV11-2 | TGTGCCAGCAGCCCCTCTCGAGGGGGCTGGAATTCACCCCTCCACTTT | CASSPSRGGWNSPLHF
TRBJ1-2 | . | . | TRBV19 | TGTGCCAGTAGATCAGGCCGGAAAAACTATGGCTACACCTTC | CASRSGRKNYGYTF
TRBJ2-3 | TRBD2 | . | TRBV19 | TGTGCCAGTAGTACCCGTGGGGGCGGGAGGGCCGGTACGCAGTATTTT | CASSTRGGGRAGTQYF
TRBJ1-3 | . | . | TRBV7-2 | TGTGCCAGCAGCCCCTCGTCTGGAAACACCATATATTTT | CASSPSSGNTIYF
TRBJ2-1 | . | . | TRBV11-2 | TGTGCCAGCAGCTTAGCTGGTCGAGGTGAGCAGTTCTTC | CASSLAGRGEQFF
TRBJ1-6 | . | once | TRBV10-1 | TGCGCCACCCAAGGACAGCGACATTCACCCCTCCACTTT | CATQGQRHSPLHF
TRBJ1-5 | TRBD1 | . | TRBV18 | TGTGCCAGCTCACCGCCCGGGACAGGATATAGCAATCAGCCCCAGCATTTT | CASSPPGTGYSNQPQHF
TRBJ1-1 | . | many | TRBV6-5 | TGTGCCAGCAGCCTAGGAGGATCTGAAGCTTTCTTT | CASSLGGSEAFF
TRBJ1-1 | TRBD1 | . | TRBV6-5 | TGTGCCGCTCAAGGACAGGGGGCGGCGAACACTGAAGCTTTCTTT | CAAQGQGAANTEAFF
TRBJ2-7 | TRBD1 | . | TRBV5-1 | TGCGCCAGCAGCTCAGGGGGAACCTACGAGCAGTACTTC | CASSSGGTYEQYF
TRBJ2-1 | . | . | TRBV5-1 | TGCGCCAGCAGACCCGGATTGGACTACTCCTACAATGAGCAGTTCTTC | CASRPGLDYSYNEQFF
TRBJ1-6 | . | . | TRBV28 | TGTGCCAGCAGTCCGCCGGGTGGCTATAATTCACCCCTCCACTTT | CASSPPGGYNSPLHF
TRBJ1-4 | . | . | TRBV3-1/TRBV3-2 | TGTGCCAGCAGCCCCGTTCAGGGCGAAAAACTGTTTTTT | CASSPVQGEKLFF
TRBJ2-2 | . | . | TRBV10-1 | TGCGCCAGCGCTAGAGGAGGGAACACCGGGGAGCTGTTTTTT | CASARGGNTGELFF
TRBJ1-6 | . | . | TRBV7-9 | TGTGCCAGCAGCTCCGGGGTTAATTCACCCCTCCACTTT | CASSSGVNSPLHF
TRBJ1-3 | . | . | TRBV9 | TGTGCCAGCAGCGCAGCAGGTCACTCTGGAAACACCATATATTTT | CASSAAGHSGNTIYF
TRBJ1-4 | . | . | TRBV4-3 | TGCGCCAGCAGCCAAGATCCGACAGCAACTAATGAAAAACTGTTTTTT | CASSQDPTATNEKLFF
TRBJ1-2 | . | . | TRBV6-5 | TGTGCCAGCAGTTATTTATCAGGGGACCCACGGCGGGGCTACACCTTC | CASSYLSGDPRRGYTF
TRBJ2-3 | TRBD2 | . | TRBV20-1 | TGCAGTGCTAGTATGGGACTACCGGCAGATACGCAGTATTTT | CSASMGLPADTQYF
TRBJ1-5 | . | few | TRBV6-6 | TGTGCCAGCAGTTACGGTTCCGGAGATCAGCCCCAGCATTTT | CASSYGSGDQPQHF
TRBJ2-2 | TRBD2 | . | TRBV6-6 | TGTGCCAGCAGTCCGCCTGGGACTAGCGGGAGTACCGGGGAGCTGTTTTTT | CASSPPGTSGSTGELFF
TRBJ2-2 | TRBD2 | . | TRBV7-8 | TGTGCCAGCAGCTCCCGACTTAGCGGGGCCTCCGGGGAGCTGTTTTTT | CASSSRLSGASGELFF
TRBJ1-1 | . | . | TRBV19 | TGTGCCAGTAGTACGGGGGGCAGTCGGACTGAAGCTTTCTTT | CASSTGGSRTEAFF
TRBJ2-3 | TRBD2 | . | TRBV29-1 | TGCAGCGTGGGGGGACTAGCGGGAGGTATGACAGATACGCAGTATTTT | CSVGGLAGGMTDTQYF
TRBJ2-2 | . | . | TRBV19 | TGTGCCAGTAGTATAGGGGTCAGGGGGGCAACCGGGGAGCTGTTTTTT | CASSIGVRGATGELFF
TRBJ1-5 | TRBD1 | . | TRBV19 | TGTGCCAGTAGTATGACGGGTTTCCAGGGGGCTCATCAGCCCCAGCATTTT | CASSMTGFQGAHQPQHF
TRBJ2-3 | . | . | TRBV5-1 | TGCGCCAGCAGAACGGGAGACACAGATACGCAGTATTTT | CASRTGDTDTQYF
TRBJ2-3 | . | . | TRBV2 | TGTGCCAGCCGTCATGATACTAGTTTCAGCCCCATCCACGCGATGGGTACGCAGTATTTT | CASRHDTSFSPIHAMGTQYF
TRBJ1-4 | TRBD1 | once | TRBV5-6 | TGTGCCAGCAGCTTGGCAGGGGGTGAGGAACTGTTTTTT | CASSLAGGEELFF
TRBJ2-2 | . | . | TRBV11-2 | TGTGCCAGCAGCTTAGGCAGGGGTTCCGGGGAGCTGTTTTTT | CASSLGRGSGELFF
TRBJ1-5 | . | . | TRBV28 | TGTGCCAGCAAAGGGAGGGGCACCAGCAATCAGCCCCAGCATTTT | CASKGRGTSNQPQHF
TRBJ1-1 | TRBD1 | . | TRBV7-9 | TGTGCCAGCAGCTCGGAACGGGACAGCGGCACTGAAGCTTTCTTT | CASSSERDSGTEAFF
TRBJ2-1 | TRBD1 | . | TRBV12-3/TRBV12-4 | TGTGCCAGCAGCGACAGGGGCTATGAGCAGTTCTTC | CASSDRGYEQFF
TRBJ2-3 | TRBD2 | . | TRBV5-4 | TGTGCCAGCAGCACAAGCGGGAAACTCACAGATACGCAGTATTTT | CASSTSGKLTDTQYF
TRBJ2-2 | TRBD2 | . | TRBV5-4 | TGTGCCAGCAGCACGGGACTAGCGGGAGGGCTGTCCGGGGAGCTGTTTTTT | CASSTGLAGGLSGELFF
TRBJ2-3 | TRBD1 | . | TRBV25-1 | TGTGCCAGCAGTGAGTGGACAGGGGGTGTCACAGATACGCAGTATTTT | CASSEWTGGVTDTQYF
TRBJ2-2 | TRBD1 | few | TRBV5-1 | TGCGCCAGCAGCTTGGCCCGATCAGACAGGGGTTACACCGGGGAGCTGTTTTTT | CASSLARSDRGYTGELFF
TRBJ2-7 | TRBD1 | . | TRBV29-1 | TGCAGCGTTCTGGGACAGGGGGCCTACGAGCAGTACTTC | CSVLGQGAYEQYF
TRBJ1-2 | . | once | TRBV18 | TGTGCCAGCTCACGGCAGGCGACAATTAACTATGGCTACACCTTC | CASSRQATINYGYTF
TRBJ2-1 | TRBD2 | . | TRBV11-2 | TGTGCCAGCAGCTTAATTACTAGCGGGAGTTACAGTGAGCAGTTCTTC | CASSLITSGSYSEQFF
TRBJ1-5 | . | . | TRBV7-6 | TGTGCCAGCAGCGCCGCGAGCAATCAGCCCCAGCATTTT | CASSAASNQPQHF